The 21 T cell receptor beta chains below were found in one sample sequenced in a study of Ad26.COV2.S vaccination and SARS-CoV-2 variants. The method was immunoSEQ multiplex PCR; TCRdb's version includes in-frame clones alone and lacks a portion of them. The repertoire has 300,000 to 350,000 clones, approximately 86% of them found once; the top ten carry more than 1.5%. Treatment indicated: around 19 received Ad26.COV2.S at low or high dose, single or two shots; 5 received placebo; per-sample allocation not given. All samples were drawn on day 63, counting from the first vaccine or placebo injection. The input for sequencing was peripheral blood, taken in a trial of Ad26.COV2.S vaccine versus placebo. The receptors stem from a person aged 18-60 years who received the Ad26.COV2.S COVID-19 vaccine or a placebo.

V gene TRBV14 combines with J gene TRBJ2-5; 7 bases line up with TRBD2. The length of the CDR3 is 16 residues. Germline lookup yields CDR1 SGHDN and CDR2 FVKESK. The V gene end was trimmed by 0 bases and the J gene end by 5 bases; junction bases not matched to a gene: 9. The CDR3 is CASSQDFGSRGETQYF. CDR3 bases: TGTGCCAGCAGCCAAGACTTTGGTTCGCGGGGGGAGACCCAGTACTTC. The entire variable domain, with the rest obtained from reference TRBV14 and TRBJ2-5, is as follows: EAGVTQFPSHSVIEKGQTVTLRCDPISGHDNLYWYRRVMGKEIKFLLHFVKESKQDESGMPNNRFLAERTGGTYSTLKVQPAELEDSGVYFCASSQDFGSRGETQYFGPGTRLLVL.

V gene TRBV4-1 combines with J gene TRBJ1-2, with TRBD1 matching over 7 bases. The CDR3 sequence is 16 residues long. The V gene's germline CDR1 is MGHRA and CDR2 YSYEKL. V gave up 1 base and J gave up 2 bases; unmatched junction bases: 7. The CDR3 DNA reads as TGCGCCAGCAGCCAAGTTGTTCCGACAGGGAACTATGGCTACACCTTC. It encodes CASSQVVPTGNYGYTF.

As regards this clone: At the DNA level, this CDR3 is encoded by other sequences in the same sample as well. The rearrangement uses TRBV6-1 and TRBJ1-2; D ambiguous. The CDR3 runs to 13 residues. V gave up 1 base and J gave up 4 bases, with 7 bases separating them. CDR1 is MNHNS and CDR2 is SASEGT in the germline V gene. CDR3 sequence (DNA): TGTGCCAGCAGTGAAGGAAGGTCCTATGGCTACACCTTC. Translating gives CASSEGRSYGYTF.

The chain uses TRBV4-1 and TRBJ1-5; 10 nucleotides agree with TRBD1. This CDR3 comprises 19 residues. Trimming took 3 bases from V and 5 from J; bases not matched to a gene: 16. Germline V gene sequence: CDR1 MGHRA, CDR2 YSYEKL. The CDR3 spells CASSQTPGTGASLDQPQHF. The CDR3 nucleotides read TGCGCCAGCAGCCAGACCCCCGGGACAGGGGCTTCCCTAGATCAGCCCCAGCATTTT.

This chain uses TRBV4-1 with TRBJ2-5, with 10 bases lining up with TRBD2. This CDR3 spans 14 amino acids. The V and J ends lost 10 bases and 3 bases, in that order; junction bases with no gene match: 8. The germline V gene has CDR1 MGHRA and CDR2 YSYEKL. The DNA for the CDR3 is TGCGCCACCGCGTTTAGCGGGGGGAAAGAGACCCAGTACTTC. Protein sequence: CATAFSGGKETQYF.

This sequence joins TRBV10-2 and TRBJ2-3; tentatively, D is TRBD2 (6 bases). Germline V CDR1 and CDR2: WSHSY, SAAADI. The V end lost 6 bases, the J end lost 2 bases, and 12 bases lay between the germline ends. This CDR3 comprises 14 residues. CDR3 protein: CASSLAFYTDTQYF. For the CDR3, the DNA is TGCGCCAGCAGCCTAGCGTTCTACACAGATACGCAGTATTTT.

The chain recombines TRBV7-9 with TRBJ1-2; D is undetermined. Deletions cut 5 bases from V and 4 bases from J, with 11 bases between. Germline CDR1 reads SEHNR; CDR2 reads FQNEAQ (reference sequence). The CDR3 length is 13 residues. DNA of the CDR3: TGTGCCAGCAGCACCTCGGGGTTCTATGGCTACACCTTC. As protein: CASSTSGFYGYTF.

The chain recombines TRBV19 with TRBJ1-5, with D possibly matching TRBD1 (5 bases). V lost 6 bases to trimming and J lost 0 bases, with 12 bases between them. This CDR3 comprises 15 residues. Per germline, CDR1 LNHDA and CDR2 SQIVND (reference sequence). The CDR3 here is CASRISGGSNQPQHF. The CDR3 DNA is TGTGCCAGTAGGATCAGTGGGGGTAGCAATCAGCCCCAGCATTTT.

V usage is TRBV13 and J usage is TRBJ2-3; D might be TRBD1 (6 bases). This CDR3 has 15 residues. V lost 4 bases to trimming and J lost 2 bases, with 13 bases between them. Germline V CDR1 and CDR2: PRHDT, FYEKMQ (reference sequence). Here the CDR3 DNA reads TGTGCCAGCAGCTCACAGGGTAGGGTCACAGATACGCAGTATTTT. Its protein is CASSSQGRVTDTQYF. The whole variable domain, remainder taken from reference TRBV13 and TRBJ2-3, is AAGVIQSPRHLIKEKRETATLKCYPIPRHDTVYWYQQGPGQDPQFLISFYEKMQSDKGSIPDRFSAQQFSDYHSELNMSSLELGDSALYFCASSSQGRVTDTQYFGPGTRLTVL.

This clone turned up a few times. V is TRBV6-5 and J is TRBJ1-6; TRBD1 is a possible D gene (5 bases). Trimming removed 6 bases from V and 8 bases from J, with 17 bases in between. Germline V CDR1 and CDR2: MNHEY, SVGAGI. This CDR3 has 15 amino acids. CDR3 protein: CASSPEGVGDSPLHF. CDR3 nucleotides: TGTGCCAGCAGCCCGGAAGGGGTAGGGGATTCACCCCTCCACTTT.

This clone was found many times. J is TRBJ2-2 and V is TRBV7-3, with TRBD2 matching 8 bases. The germline V gene has CDR1 SGHTA and CDR2 FQGTGA. With V trimmed by 5 bases and J by 3 bases, 8 bases remained unmatched. The CDR3 is 16 amino acids. In DNA form, the CDR3 reads TGTGCCAGCAGCACCCCCGCTAGCGGGTACACCGGGGAGCTGTTTTTT. Its translation: CASSTPASGYTGELFF.

The chain combines TRBV9 with TRBJ2-7, with D possibly being TRBD1 or TRBD2 (6 bases each). The CDR3 sequence is 14 residues long. Germline-derived CDR1 and CDR2 are SGDLS and YYNGEE. V was trimmed by 3 bases and J by 2 bases, leaving 12 bases between them. As DNA, the CDR3 is TGTGCCAGCAGCGAGGGGGGACCCGCCTACGAGCAGTACTTC. Encoded protein: CASSEGGPAYEQYF.

This chain joins TRBV7-2 and TRBJ1-5; 7 bases are shared with TRBD1. This CDR3 is 13 amino acids long. Germline V gene data show CDR1 as SGHTA and CDR2 as FQGNSA. The trim removed 5 bases at V and 4 bases at J, leaving 2 bases unmatched. The CDR3 loop is CASSRGQNQPQHF. The CDR3 coding sequence is TGTGCCAGCAGCCGGGGACAGAATCAGCCCCAGCATTTT.

The gene calls are TRBV6-1 and TRBJ1-4; the D is unclear. V lost 1 base and J lost 5, with 11 bases in between. The CDR3 runs to 15 residues. From germline, CDR1 is MNHNS and CDR2 SASEGT. The CDR3 region is CASSEDPLRNEKLFF. For the CDR3, the DNA is TGTGCCAGCAGTGAAGATCCTCTAAGGAATGAAAAACTGTTTTTT.

This chain uses TRBV14 with TRBJ2-1; possible D gene TRBD2, 6 bases. The germline gives CDR1 SGHDN, CDR2 FVKESK. V gave up 4 bases and J gave up 2 bases, with 15 bases separating them. This CDR3 contains 16 residues. As DNA, the CDR3 is TGTGCCAGCAGCCGGGGTGGGGGGACCCCCTACAATGAGCAGTTCTTC. Translating gives CASSRGGGTPYNEQFF.

The chain is built from TRBV4-2 and TRBJ2-1; 11 bases align to TRBD2. The V and J ends lost 1 base and 9 bases, in that order; junction bases with no gene match: 8. CDR1 and CDR2 (germline): LGHNA, YNFKEQ. The CDR3 has 16 residues. The CDR3 bases are TGTGCCAGCAGCCAAGTCGCTAGCGGGGGGCATGTTGAGCAGTTCTTC. Translation gives CASSQVASGGHVEQFF.

The chain carries TRBV12-5 and TRBJ1-3; the D gene is possibly TRBD1 (6 bases). V lost 1 base and J 2 bases, leaving 15 bases between the germline ends. The germline V gene encodes CDR1 LGHNT and CDR2 FRNRAP. The CDR3 is 17 amino acids. This CDR3 is CASGLALTGNAGNTIYF. CDR3 nucleotides: TGTGCTAGTGGTTTGGCCTTGACAGGAAATGCTGGAAACACCATATATTTT. Drawing the rest from reference TRBV12-5 and TRBJ1-3, the complete variable domain is DARVTQTPRHKVTEMGQEVTMRCQPILGHNTVFWYRQTMMQGLELLAYFRNRAPLDDSGMPKDRFSAEMPDATLATLKIQPSEPRDSAVYFCASGLALTGNAGNTIYFGEGSWLTVV.

The rearrangement links TRBV6-2 or TRBV6-3 to TRBJ2-3; the D gene could be TRBD1 or TRBD2 (6 bases each). V was clipped by 4 bases and J by 5 bases, with 19 bases between them. Germline lookup yields CDR1 MNHEY and CDR2 SVGEGT. The CDR3 sequence is 16 residues long. CDR3 amino acids: CASSLEGDRFIDTQYF. DNA of the CDR3: TGTGCCAGCAGTTTGGAGGGTGACAGGTTTATAGATACGCAGTATTTT.

The V call is TRBV30, the J call TRBJ1-2; D gene unclear. The CDR3 is 13 amino acids. Trimming pared 5 bases from V and 0 bases from J, leaving 10 bases between. The germline gives CDR1 GTSNPN, CDR2 SVGIG (reference sequence). CDR3 nucleotides: TGTGCCTGGGCCCCCAACACTAACTATGGCTACACCTTC. Its protein is CAWAPNTNYGYTF.

V is TRBV7-8 and J is TRBJ2-1; weak D call: TRBD1 (6 bases). V lost 5 bases to trimming and J lost 13 bases, with 15 bases between them. The germline V gene encodes CDR1 SGHVS and CDR2 FQNEAQ. This CDR3 is 12 amino acids long. The DNA of the CDR3 is TGTGCCAGCAGCCCAGGGGCTAGAGGTCAGTTCTTC. Translated: CASSPGARGQFF.

The chain links TRBV11-2 to TRBJ2-7; TRBD1 aligns across 9 bases. Germline-derived CDR1 and CDR2 are SGHAT and FQNNGV. The junction had 11 bases not matched to a gene; V was cut back by 4 bases and J by 4 bases. There are 16 residues in the CDR3. The CDR3 sequence is CASSYPGTGRRYEQYF. The CDR3, as DNA: TGTGCCAGCAGCTACCCCGGGACAGGGCGTCGATACGAGCAGTACTTC.